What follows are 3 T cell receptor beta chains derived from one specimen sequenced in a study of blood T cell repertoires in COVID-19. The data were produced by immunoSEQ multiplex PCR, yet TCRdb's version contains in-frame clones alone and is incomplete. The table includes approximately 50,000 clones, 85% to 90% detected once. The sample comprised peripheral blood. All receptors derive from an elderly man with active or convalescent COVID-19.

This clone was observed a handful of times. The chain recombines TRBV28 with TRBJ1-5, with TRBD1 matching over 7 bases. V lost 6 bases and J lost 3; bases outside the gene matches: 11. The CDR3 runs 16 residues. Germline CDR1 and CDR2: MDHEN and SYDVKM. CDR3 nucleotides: TGTGCCAGCAGCCTCCCGGGACAGCAAACCAATCAGCCCCAGCATTTT. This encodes CASSLPGQQTNQPQHF.

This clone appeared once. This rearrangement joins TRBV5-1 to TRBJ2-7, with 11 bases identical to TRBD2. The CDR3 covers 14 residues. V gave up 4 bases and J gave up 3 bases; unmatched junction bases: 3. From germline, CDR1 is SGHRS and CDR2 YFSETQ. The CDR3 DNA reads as TGCGCCAGCAGCCAGACTAGCGGGATCTACGAGCAGTACTTC. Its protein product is CASSQTSGIYEQYF.

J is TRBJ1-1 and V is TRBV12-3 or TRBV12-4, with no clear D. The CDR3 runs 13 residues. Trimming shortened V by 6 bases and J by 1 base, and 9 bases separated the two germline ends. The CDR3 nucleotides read TGTGCCAGCAGCTGGGCAGGGAACACTGAAGCTTTCTTT. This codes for CASSWAGNTEAFF.